Following are 7 T cell receptor beta chains from one sample sequenced in a study of cytomegalovirus exposure and HLA in healthy donors (dated by TCRdb to about 2017). The library was made by the immunoSEQ multiplex PCR assay. For the multiplex PCR, a mixture combining 60 forward primers for TCR Vbeta segments and 13 reverse primers for TCR Jbeta segments was used. Drawn from immuneACCESS, this table holds only the in-frame rearrangements with V and J called that TCRdb kept. Clones are partly lost; checked studies trace under half to an unresolved V gene and leave the rest unexplained. This sample gives roughly 200,000 clones in total; roughly 70% of them show up just once. The top ten clonotypes cover less than 3% of the sample. What was sequenced was PBMCs. The receptors were sampled from a man between 40 and 49 years old in good health and CMV-seropositive.

This clone showed up just a few times. The rearrangement links TRBV2 to TRBJ2-7, with 10 bases aligning to TRBD1. The J segment lost 3 bases and the V segment lost 6 bases, leaving 8 bases of the junction unmatched. CDR3 length: 15 residues. Germline assignment: CDR1 SNHLY and CDR2 FYNNEI. The CDR3 region has the DNA TGTGCCAGCAGCGTAGACAGGGGGCCCTTCTACGAGCAGTACTTC. Translating it yields CASSVDRGPFYEQYF.

The V call is TRBV28, the J call TRBJ1-1; TRBD1 agrees at 7 bases. There are 15 residues in the CDR3. The J segment lost 4 bases and the V segment lost 1 base, leaving 6 bases of the junction unmatched. Germline V gives CDR1 MDHEN, CDR2 SYDVKM. The CDR3 coding sequence is TGTGCCAGCAGTTTATATGAGGGGGCCGCCACTGAAGCTTTCTTT. This sequence encodes CASSLYEGAATEAFF.

The rearrangement joins TRBV7-8 to TRBJ2-7, with 8 bases identical to TRBD1. The germline CDR1 and CDR2 sequences are SGHVS and FQNEAQ. The CDR3 has 15 residues. V was pared by 5 bases and J by 5 bases, with 11 bases of the junction left unmatched. The CDR3 DNA is TGTGCCAGCAGCCCTAGGGACAGGATTGCCCACGAGCAGTACTTC. Translating it yields CASSPRDRIAHEQYF. Full variable domain (missing parts from reference TRBV7-8 and TRBJ2-7): GAGVSQSPRYKVAKRGQDVALRCDPISGHVSLFWYQQALGQGPEFLTYFQNEAQLDKSGLPSDRFFAERPEGSVSTLKIQRTQQEDSAVYLCASSPRDRIAHEQYFGPGTRLTVT.

This chain connects TRBV7-8 to TRBJ2-4; D unresolved. CDR3 length: 16 residues. V was clipped by 6 bases and J by 0 bases, with 15 bases between them. The germline V gene has CDR1 SGHVS and CDR2 FQNEAQ. CDR3 in DNA: TGTGCCAGCAGTCCAGAGTCGGGTCTAGCCAAAAACATTCAGTACTTC. Encoded protein: CASSPESGLAKNIQYF.

This rearrangement joins TRBV29-1 to TRBJ1-6, with TRBD1 matching 7 bases. The germline gives CDR1 SQVTM, CDR2 ANQGSEA. The CDR3 has 13 residues. V dropped 7 bases and J dropped 9; count of bases not matched to a gene: 9. CDR3 DNA: TGCAGCGCAACACAGGGGCGGGGTTCACCCCTCCACTTT. Its protein product is CSATQGRGSPLHF.

This chain uses TRBV5-1 with TRBJ1-1; 8 nucleotides match TRBD1. This CDR3 spans 16 amino acids. Germline V gene sequence: CDR1 SGHRS, CDR2 YFSETQ. V trimming: 0 bases; J trimming: 0 bases; junction bases outside the gene matches: 4. The DNA of the CDR3 is TGCGCCAGCAGCTTGGGCCGGGACAGGATGAACACTGAAGCTTTCTTT. Translating gives CASSLGRDRMNTEAFF.

This clone came up once. The rearrangement uses TRBV19 and TRBJ1-6; 12 positions match TRBD1. Germline V CDR1 and CDR2: LNHDA, SQIVND (reference sequence). The J segment lost 9 bases and the V segment lost 6 bases, leaving 18 bases of the junction unmatched. The CDR3 contains 19 residues. CDR3 region: CASRPTTGTGGGLGSPLHF. Here the CDR3 DNA reads TGTGCCAGTAGACCGACAACCGGGACAGGGGGCGGATTAGGTTCACCCCTCCACTTT.